This T cell receptor (beta chain) was recorded in a study of T cell repertoires in cytomegalovirus infection. On the study more broadly: Indications of both CMV infection and matching HLA type were provided by public TCR beta signatures. The study's findings and limits: Carriage of CMV together with the relevant HLA was identifiable through cumulative public TCR beta family frequency. The ex vivo response was dominated by HLA-C-restricted CMV-specific TCR beta clonotypes.

J lost 4 bases, V lost 11 bases, and 8 bases had no gene match. CDR3 length: 12 amino acids. Germline loops: CDR1 WNHNN, CDR2 SYGVQD (reference sequence). Via MiXCR, TCRdb re-called the reads, giving one row per CDR3 protein. The repertoire holds under 200,000 distinct CDR3 sequences, with roughly 27% as singletons. As to this clonotype: Its antigen is unidentified.

The sequencing input was PBMCs. This receptor was obtained from a human donor in good health (CMV status not recorded). Some clones in this sample may be carry-over from other donors' samples. The gene calls are TRBV10-1 and TRBJ2-7, with 7 bases lining up with TRBD1. The DNA for the CDR3 is TGCGCCGGCAAGGGGGCGCGTTACGAGCAGTACTTC. This encodes CAGKGARYEQYF.